The rows below give T cell receptor beta chains drawn from one sample of a study of response to subunit inactivated influenza vaccine. TCRdb redid the calling of the RT-PCR reads with MiXCR, one entry per CDR3 protein. The sample lists approximately 700,000 distinct CDR3 sequences, around 13% occurring once. This specimen consisted of PBMCs from blood, obtained around 15 days before vaccination. The receptors derive from a man in his fifties who received an inactivated influenza vaccine. CDR3s leave out the opening cysteine and the closing phenylalanine or tryptophan. Clone size, where shown, is once, few, many, or a class for clones that have expanded.

ASSLTGGSSYNSPLH | once | TRBJ1-6 | TRBV27
SARDYGGLAGGRYNEQF | few | TRBJ2-1 | TRBV20-1
SARDLNYGYT | many | TRBJ1-2 | TRBV20-1
SAEGIYGYT | - | TRBJ1-2 | TRBV20-1
ASRPAAGETQY | - | TRBJ2-5 | TRBV6-6
ASSLDEYEQY | - | TRBJ2-7 | TRBV7-2
ASSEGPGRNYGYT | - | TRBJ1-2 | TRBV2
SLRTGNNEQF | few | TRBJ2-1 | TRBV29-1
ASSFGTNLRSEQF | - | TRBJ2-1 | TRBV5-4
SARPLAGGPNEQF | few | TRBJ2-1 | TRBV20-1
ASSLSRGFGTAEPAQY | many | TRBJ2-3 | TRBV28
ASREGGPYEQY | many | TRBJ2-7 | TRBV5-1